These T cell receptor beta chains were read from a single sample in a study of T cells in Graves' hyperthyroidism and ophthalmopathy. TCRdb re-called the multiplex PCR reads with MiXCR, one entry per CDR3 protein. The sample shows fewer than 500,000 distinct CDR3 sequences, about 14% of them seen only once. Sequenced input: blood. These TCRs come from a woman in her twenties or thirties with Graves' ophthalmopathy. Each CDR3 is given with its conserved first and last residue. A D gene is named only where the DNA matches it firmly. For some rows the clone size is stated as once, few or many, or as a class when expanded; others skip it.

CDR3nt | CDR3aa | v_gene | d_gene | j_gene | abundance
TGTGCCAGCAGCTTGGGCAGGGCCAATCCGGCTTTCTTT | CASSLGRANPAFF | TRBV5-6 | NA | TRBJ1-1 | NA
TGTGCCAGCAGTCCACAAGGGGAGCTGTTTTTT | CASSPQGELFF | TRBV12-3/TRBV12-4 | NA | TRBJ2-2 | many
TGTGCCACCAGTGATCCGGACAGGTACCAAGAGACCCAGTACTTC | CATSDPDRYQETQYF | TRBV24-1 | TRBD1 | TRBJ2-5 | many
TGCAGTGCTCCCTTGTTGAACACCGGGGAGCTGTTTTTT | CSAPLLNTGELFF | TRBV20-1 | NA | TRBJ2-2 | few
TGTGCCAGCTCGCCTAACTGGAATCCACCCCTCCACTTT | CASSPNWNPPLHF | TRBV18 | NA | TRBJ1-6 | few
TGTGCCGGCGGATACCAAATTTCTGGAAACACCATATATTTT | CAGGYQISGNTIYF | TRBV6-1 | NA | TRBJ1-3 | few
TGTGCCTGGATAATCGGGGGCCGGAGCACAGATACGCAGTATTTT | CAWIIGGRSTDTQYF | TRBV30 | NA | TRBJ2-3 | many
TGTGCCAGCAGTGATGTTCAGAGAAATGAAAAACTGTTTTTT | CASSDVQRNEKLFF | TRBV2 | NA | TRBJ1-4 | few
TGTGCCAGCAGCTTGGGGTTACTAACGAGCACCGGGGAGCTGTTTTTT | CASSLGLLTSTGELFF | TRBV5-6 | NA | TRBJ2-2 | NA
TGTGCCACCAGCAGAGATCGGGGGCTAGCGGGGGGCAAAAACGAGCAGTACTTC | CATSRDRGLAGGKNEQYF | TRBV15 | TRBD2 | TRBJ2-7 | many
TGCAGTGCTAGAACGGGACAGTCTAACTATGGCTACACCTTC | CSARTGQSNYGYTF | TRBV20-1 | TRBD1 | TRBJ1-2 | NA
TGTGCCAGCAGGGCCGCCTACGAGCAGTACTTC | CASRAAYEQYF | TRBV11-2 | NA | TRBJ2-7 | many
TGTGCCAGCAGTGAAAGTGTCCCGAGCAATCAGCCCCAGCATTTT | CASSESVPSNQPQHF | TRBV6-1 | NA | TRBJ1-5 | many
TGTGCCAGCAGTTTTCGACGACAGGGTGGTTACACTGAAGCTTTCTTT | CASSFRRQGGYTEAFF | TRBV12-3/TRBV12-4 | TRBD1 | TRBJ1-1 | many
TGTGCCAGCAGCTTAGGTCGGGGCCCCTATAATTCACCCCTCCACTTT | CASSLGRGPYNSPLHF | TRBV7-6 | NA | TRBJ1-6 | many
TGCGCCAGCAGCCAAATTGTGGGACAGGACTACGAGCAGTACTTC | CASSQIVGQDYEQYF | TRBV4-1 | TRBD1 | TRBJ2-7 | NA
TGTGCCAGCAGGGAGGGCAGGGGGACCCCCTACGAGCAGTACTTC | CASREGRGTPYEQYF | TRBV28 | NA | TRBJ2-7 | NA
TGCAGTGCTAGAGACCCCAATAGCGGGGGGGCCCATAATGAGCAGTTCTTC | CSARDPNSGGAHNEQFF | TRBV20-1 | TRBD2 | TRBJ2-1 | many
TGTGCCAGCAGCGATGACAGGGAGAATCAGCCCCAGCATTTT | CASSDDRENQPQHF | TRBV27 | TRBD1 | TRBJ1-5 | many
TGTGCCAGCAGCCAAGACCCTAGCGTCGAGCAGTACTTC | CASSQDPSVEQYF | TRBV3-1 | NA | TRBJ2-7 | many